This T cell receptor beta chain came from a study of STAT3 mutations in large granular lymphocyte leukemia. General study points: Every T-cell large granular lymphocyte leukemia patient had at least one immunodominant TCR beta clonotype. Some patients had persisting codominant clonotypes that could mask small clones.

CDR1 is SGDLS, CDR2 YYNGEE, per germline. The CDR3 is made up of 13 amino acids. Trimming shortened V by 3 bases and J by 13 bases, and 19 bases separated the two germline ends. Points on this clone: Its specificity is unknown.

Sequencing was performed with immunoSEQ multiplex PCR; in TCRdb, only in-frame clones are kept and a portion is missing. The table lists 10,000 to 15,000 clones, roughly 90% of them singletons. The origin of this receptor is a middle-aged man with T-cell large granular lymphocyte leukemia. Some clones in this sample may be carry-over from other donors' samples. The gene calls are TRBV9 and TRBJ1-2; no clear D gene. The sample comprised peripheral blood mononuclear cells. The CDR3 DNA reads TGTGCCAGCAGCGACCCTCCAGAAGGGAGCTCCACCTTC. Its translation is CASSDPPEGSSTF.